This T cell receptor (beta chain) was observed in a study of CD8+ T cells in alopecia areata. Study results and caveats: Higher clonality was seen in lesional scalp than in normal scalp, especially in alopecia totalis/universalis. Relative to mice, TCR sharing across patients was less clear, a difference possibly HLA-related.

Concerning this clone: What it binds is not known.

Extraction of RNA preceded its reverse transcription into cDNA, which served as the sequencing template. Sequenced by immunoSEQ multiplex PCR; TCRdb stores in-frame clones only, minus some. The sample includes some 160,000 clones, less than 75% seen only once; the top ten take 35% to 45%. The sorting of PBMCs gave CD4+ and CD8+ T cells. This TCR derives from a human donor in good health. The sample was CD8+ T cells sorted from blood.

The DNA for the CDR3 is TGTGCCAGCAGCTCCCGGGACGGAGCCTACGAGCAGTACTTC. Translation gives CASSSRDGAYEQYF. The chain is built from TRBV13 and TRBJ2-7; perhaps D is TRBD1 or TRBD2 (5 bases each). This CDR3 is built from 14 residues. The germline V and J ends were trimmed by 4 bases and 2 bases, with 12 bases remaining between them. Looked up from germline, CDR1 is PRHDT and CDR2 is FYEKMQ (reference sequence). Full variable domain (outside the CDR3, taken from reference TRBV13 and TRBJ2-7): AAGVIQSPRHLIKEKRETATLKCYPIPRHDTVYWYQQGPGQDPQFLISFYEKMQSDKGSIPDRFSAQQFSDYHSELNMSSLELGDSALYFCASSSRDGAYEQYFGPGTRLTVT.